This record concerns one T cell receptor beta chain sequence. The antigen remains unidentified. Single viable CD3+CD4+CD8-CD45RO+ cells were sorted as the memory CD4+ T cells. These data belong to a study of memory CD4+ T cells and cytomegalovirus serostatus. The length of the CDR3 is 16 residues. Germline V gives CDR1 LGHNA, CDR2 YNFKEQ. V was trimmed by 4 bases and J by 1 base, leaving 16 bases between them. Clones were sequenced by immunoSEQ multiplex PCR, and TCRdb holds only the in-frame ones, with some missing. The top ten clones hold about 1.5% of a sample with some 54,000 clones, around 80% of them seen once. Findings of the study overall: The CMV-associated TCR signature appears largely within the CD4+ memory repertoire.

J is TRBJ1-1 and V is TRBV4-2, with D possibly TRBD1 on 5 matching bases. Sequenced material: memory CD4+ T cells from blood. The receptor's source is an adult in good health and CMV-seropositive. CDR3 sequence: CASSPSSQGSNTEAFF. CDR3 DNA: TGTGCCAGCAGCCCGTCCTCGCAGGGCTCGAACACTGAAGCTTTCTTT.